The 13 T cell receptor beta chains presented below share a single source sample, sequenced in a study of T-cell memory formation after mild COVID-19. One entry per CDR3 protein, called by TCRdb with MiXCR from the 5' RACE reads. The sample includes 450,000 or so distinct CDR3 sequences, 15% to 20% seen only once; the top ten take 8.4%. The sample consisted of PBMCs or a T cell subset sorted from them (not recorded which). Receptors were obtained from an adult woman who had mild COVID-19 (a few samples of this study predate the infection). Cell type and time point are not known.

The gene calls are TRBV4-1 and TRBJ2-1; TRBD1 might be the D (5 bases). Germline V lookup: CDR1 MGHRA, CDR2 YSYEKL. There are 16 residues in the CDR3. The ends were cut back, 1 base at V and 6 bases at J, with 16 bases in the middle. As DNA, the CDR3 is TGCGCCAGCAGCCAAGCGTCAGGGCTAGGTTTCAATGAGCAGTTCTTC. This gives the protein CASSQASGLGFNEQFF.

In its sample, this clonotype was seen many times. V and J are TRBV23-1 and TRBJ2-1; 7 bases fit TRBD2. TRBV23-1 is sorted into the ORF group, with uncertain function. V trimming: 1 base; J trimming: 2 bases; junction bases outside the gene matches: 5. This CDR3 has 16 residues. The CDR3 DNA reads TGCGCCAGCAGTCAATTGCGCGGGAGCCCCTACAATGAGCAGTTCTTC. As protein: CASSQLRGSPYNEQFF.

The genes are TRBV24-1 and TRBJ2-1, with D possibly matching TRBD1 (5 bases). The CDR3 is 16 amino acids. The ends were cut back, 2 bases at V and 6 bases at J, with 16 bases in the middle. CDR1 and CDR2 from the germline V gene are KGHDR and SFDVKD. The CDR3 loop reads CATSDSGRAHPNEQFF. CDR3 DNA: TGTGCCACCAGTGATTCCGGCAGGGCGCATCCCAATGAGCAGTTCTTC.

This clonotype occurred many times. This sequence joins TRBV5-5 and TRBJ1-4; no reliable D call. The V and J ends lost 2 bases and 8 bases respectively, with 4 bases between them. There are 11 residues in the CDR3. CDR1 SGHKS and CDR2 YYEKEE come from the germline V gene (reference sequence). This chain's CDR3 is CASSFGEKLFF. CDR3 DNA: TGTGCCAGCAGCTTTGGGGAAAAACTGTTTTTT.

This clonotype was observed a handful of times. V usage is TRBV5-1 and J usage is TRBJ2-3; 7 bases align to TRBD2. The CDR3 is made up of 14 amino acids. V dropped 4 bases and J dropped 3; count of bases not matched to a gene: 5. Germline V CDR1 and CDR2: SGHRS, YFSETQ. The CDR3: CASSIGEGTDTQYF. Here the CDR3 DNA reads TGCGCCAGCAGCATTGGGGAGGGAACAGATACGCAGTATTTT.

The sample holds a few counts of this clonotype. This rearrangement joins TRBV12-3 or TRBV12-4 to TRBJ2-5; weak D call: TRBD2 (6 bases). Trimming left V 3 bases short and J 7 bases short, with 9 bases between. The CDR3 covers 12 residues. DNA of the CDR3: TGTGCCAGCAGTTTGATGCGGGGGACCCAGTACTTC. Its translation is CASSLMRGTQYF.

This CDR3 is CASSQVFSFYNEQFF. In DNA, the CDR3 is TGCGCCAGCAGCCAAGTTTTTAGTTTCTACAATGAGCAGTTCTTC. V and J are TRBV4-1 and TRBJ2-1; no firm D call. The CDR3 is 15 amino acids. From germline, CDR1 is MGHRA and CDR2 YSYEKL. The germline V and J ends were trimmed by 1 base and 3 bases, with 10 bases remaining between them.

The sample holds a few counts of this clonotype. V usage is TRBV12-3 or TRBV12-4 and J usage is TRBJ2-7; D possibly corresponds to TRBD2 (6 bases). V was cut by 6 bases and J by 1 base, with 10 bases left in between. The CDR3 totals 13 residues. The CDR3 nucleotides read TGTGCCAGCAGCAGGGACTGGTCCTACGAGCAGTACTTC. This codes for CASSRDWSYEQYF.

This clonotype was seen only a few times. The chain couples TRBV18 to TRBJ1-1; D not certain. Between the trimmed V and J ends, which lost 3 bases and 1 base, there was a span of 18 bases. The germline CDR1 and CDR2 sequences are KGHSH and LQKENI. The CDR3 spans 17 residues. CDR3 sequence (DNA): TGTGCCAGCTCACCGGACGTGACCTACATAAGGAACACTGAAGCTTTCTTT. Translated: CASSPDVTYIRNTEAFF. Full variable domain (remainder filled in from reference TRBV18 and TRBJ1-1): NAGVMQNPRHLVRRRGQEARLRCSPMKGHSHVYWYRQLPEEGLKFMVYLQKENIIDESGMPKERFSAEFPKEGPSILRIQQVVRGDSAAYFCASSPDVTYIRNTEAFFGQGTRLTVV.

This clonotype was recorded many times. J is TRBJ1-1 and V is TRBV7-8; maybe TRBD1 (6 bases). The germline V and J ends were trimmed by 5 bases and 0 bases, with 13 bases remaining between them. Germline V CDR1 and CDR2: SGHVS, FQNEAQ. This CDR3 is 15 amino acids long. The CDR3 nucleotides are TGTGCCAGCAGCCCCACAGGGAACTTGAACACTGAAGCTTTCTTT. Translation: CASSPTGNLNTEAFF.

The rearrangement uses TRBV4-1 and TRBJ2-1; TRBD1 or TRBD2 may be the D gene (5 bases each). There are 16 residues in the CDR3. V was trimmed by 4 bases and J by 5 bases, leaving 18 bases between them. CDR1 is MGHRA, CDR2 YSYEKL, per germline. The CDR3 protein is CASSPSAGTLDNEQFF. CDR3 DNA: TGCGCCAGCAGCCCCTCCGCCGGGACCCTCGACAATGAGCAGTTCTTC.

The table lists this clonotype with a few counts. The chain joins TRBV19 to TRBJ2-5; TRBD1 agrees at 8 bases. The CDR3 has 18 residues. Losses at the gene ends were 5 bases for V and 4 bases for J; bases not matched to a gene: 18. Per germline, CDR1 LNHDA and CDR2 SQIVND (reference sequence). The CDR3 sequence is CASSVIASGRGRRETQYF. CDR3 in DNA: TGTGCCAGTAGTGTAATTGCTTCGGGCAGGGGGCGCAGAGAGACCCAGTACTTC.

V is TRBV6-2 or TRBV6-3 and J is TRBJ1-1; no firm D call. The CDR3 sequence is 15 residues long. Trimming removed 5 bases at V and 0 bases at J, with 13 bases between. Germline values: CDR1 MNHEY, CDR2 SVGEGT. CDR3: CASSPSERLNTEAFF. The CDR3 nucleotides read TGTGCCAGCAGTCCCTCTGAGAGGTTGAACACTGAAGCTTTCTTT.